The sample holds many counts of the clone carrying this T cell receptor beta chain. Time point described: patch test 2, 6 weeks after DPC sensitization. Documented treatment: therapeutic diphenylcyclopropenone sensitization with weekly scalp DPC. Using its own MiXCR run on the RACE reads, TCRdb lists one record per CDR3 protein. The table lists about 96,000 distinct CDR3 sequences, 7.5% to 10% of them singletons. The data belong to a study of human T cells and chemical hapten exposure. Trimming took 8 bases from V and 1 from J, leaving 7 bases between them. Germline-derived CDR1 and CDR2 are SEHNR and FQNEAQ (reference sequence). There are 12 residues in the CDR3.

The TCR originated in a woman aged 40 to 50 with alopecia areata. Some clones in this sample may be carry-over from other donors' samples. The sample here was whole blood, taken in connection with sensitization to the hapten diphenylcyclopropenone (DPC). The gene calls are TRBV7-9 and TRBJ2-3; no clear D gene. This chain's CDR3 is CASRLGTDTQYF. The CDR3 nucleotides are TGTGCCAGCCGCCTGGGCACAGATACGCAGTATTTT.